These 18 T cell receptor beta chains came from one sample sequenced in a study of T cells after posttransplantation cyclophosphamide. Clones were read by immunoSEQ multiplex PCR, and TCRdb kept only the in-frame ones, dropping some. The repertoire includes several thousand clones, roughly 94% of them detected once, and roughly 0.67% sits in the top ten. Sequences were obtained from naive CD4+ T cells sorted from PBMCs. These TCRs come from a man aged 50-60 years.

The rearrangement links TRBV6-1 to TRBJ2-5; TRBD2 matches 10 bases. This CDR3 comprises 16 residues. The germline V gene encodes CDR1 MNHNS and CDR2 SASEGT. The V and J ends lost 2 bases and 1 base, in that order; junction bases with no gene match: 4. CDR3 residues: CASSEFPSGGQETQYF. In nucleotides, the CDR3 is TGTGCCAGCAGTGAATTTCCTAGCGGGGGCCAAGAGACCCAGTACTTC.

The CDR3 here is CAWSLYLAGRGYNEQFF. CDR3 nucleotide sequence: TGTGCCTGGAGTCTATACCTAGCGGGGAGGGGATACAATGAGCAGTTCTTC. V usage is TRBV30 and J usage is TRBJ2-1, with TRBD2 identical over 9 bases. V shed 2 bases, J shed 4 bases, and the junction held 12 bases outside the gene matches. Germline V gene lookup returns CDR1 GTSNPN and CDR2 SVGIG (reference sequence). CDR3 length equals 17 residues.

Here the CDR3 reads CASGPRAGVPDTQYF. The CDR3 region has the DNA TGCGCCAGCGGACCAAGGGCGGGAGTACCGGATACGCAGTATTTT. The V gene is TRBV23-1, the J gene TRBJ2-3, with TRBD2 identical over 7 bases. TRBV23-1 is sorted into the ORF group, with uncertain function. The J segment lost 6 bases and the V segment lost 8 bases, leaving 14 bases of the junction unmatched. CDR3 length equals 15 residues.

The CDR3 DNA is TGTGCCAGCAGCTTTGACAGGGAGGCTGAAGCTTTCTTT. Residues: CASSFDREAEAFF. V gene TRBV11-1 combines with J gene TRBJ1-1, with 7 bases aligning to TRBD1. The CDR3 covers 13 residues. V shed 3 bases, J shed 6 bases, and the junction held 4 bases outside the gene matches. Germline CDR1 SGHAT, CDR2 FQDESV (reference sequence).

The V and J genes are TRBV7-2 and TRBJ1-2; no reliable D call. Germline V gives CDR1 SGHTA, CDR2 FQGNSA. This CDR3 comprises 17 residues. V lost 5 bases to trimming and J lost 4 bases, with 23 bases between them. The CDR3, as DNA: TGTGCCAGCAGCATTGGCTCCGGAGACGGAAAGACCTATGGCTACACCTTC. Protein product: CASSIGSGDGKTYGYTF.

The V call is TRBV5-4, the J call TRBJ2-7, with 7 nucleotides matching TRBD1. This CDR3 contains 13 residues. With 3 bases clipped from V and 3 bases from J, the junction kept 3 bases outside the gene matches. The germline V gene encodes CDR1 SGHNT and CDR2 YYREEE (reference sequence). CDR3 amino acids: CASSSGTVYEQYF. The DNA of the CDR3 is TGTGCCAGCAGCTCCGGGACAGTCTACGAGCAGTACTTC.

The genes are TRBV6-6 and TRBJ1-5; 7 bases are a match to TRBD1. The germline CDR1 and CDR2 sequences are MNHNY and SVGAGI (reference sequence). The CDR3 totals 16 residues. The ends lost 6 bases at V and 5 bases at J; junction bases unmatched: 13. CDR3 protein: CASSHLGKGAHQPQHF. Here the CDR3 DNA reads TGTGCCAGCAGCCACCTGGGGAAGGGGGCCCATCAGCCCCAGCATTTT.

The CDR3 here is CATPNLDISNQPQHF. The CDR3 coding sequence is TGTGCCACCCCGAACTTGGACATAAGCAATCAGCCCCAGCATTTT. This chain connects TRBV27 to TRBJ1-5, with a tentative D call TRBD1 (5 bases). V was clipped by 10 bases and J by 1 base, with 17 bases between them. The CDR3 has 15 residues. CDR1 and CDR2 (germline): MNHEY, SMNVEV (reference sequence).

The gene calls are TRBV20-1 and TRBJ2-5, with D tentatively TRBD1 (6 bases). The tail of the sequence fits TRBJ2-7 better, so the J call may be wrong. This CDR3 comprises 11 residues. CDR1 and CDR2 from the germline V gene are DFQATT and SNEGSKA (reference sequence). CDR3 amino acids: CSARTAYEQYF. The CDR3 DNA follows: TGCAGTGCGAGGACAGCCTACGAGCAGTACTTC.

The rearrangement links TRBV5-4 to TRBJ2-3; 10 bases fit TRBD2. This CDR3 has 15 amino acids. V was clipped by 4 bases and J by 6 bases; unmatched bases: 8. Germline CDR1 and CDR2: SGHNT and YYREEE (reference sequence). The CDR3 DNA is TGTGCCAGCAGCGAAAGGACTAGCGGTGGGGATACGCAGTATTTT. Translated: CASSERTSGGDTQYF.

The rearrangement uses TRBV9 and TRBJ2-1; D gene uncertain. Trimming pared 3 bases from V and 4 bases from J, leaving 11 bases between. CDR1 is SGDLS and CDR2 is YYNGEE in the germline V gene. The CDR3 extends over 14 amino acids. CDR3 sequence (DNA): TGTGCCAGCAGCGCCCCTAACGAGTACAATGAGCAGTTCTTC. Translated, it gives CASSAPNEYNEQFF.

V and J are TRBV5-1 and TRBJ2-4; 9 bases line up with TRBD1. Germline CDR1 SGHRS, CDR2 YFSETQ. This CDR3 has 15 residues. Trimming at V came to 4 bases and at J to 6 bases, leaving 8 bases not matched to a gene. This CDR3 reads CASSVRGTGRNIQYF. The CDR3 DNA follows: TGCGCCAGCAGCGTCCGGGGGACAGGGAGAAACATTCAGTACTTC.

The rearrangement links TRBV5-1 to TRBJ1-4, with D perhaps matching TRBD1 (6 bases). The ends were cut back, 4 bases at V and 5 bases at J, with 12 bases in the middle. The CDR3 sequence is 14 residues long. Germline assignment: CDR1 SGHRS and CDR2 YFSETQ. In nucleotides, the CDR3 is TGCGCCAGCAGCAGGGACACTTTAAATGAAAAACTGTTTTTT. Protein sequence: CASSRDTLNEKLFF.

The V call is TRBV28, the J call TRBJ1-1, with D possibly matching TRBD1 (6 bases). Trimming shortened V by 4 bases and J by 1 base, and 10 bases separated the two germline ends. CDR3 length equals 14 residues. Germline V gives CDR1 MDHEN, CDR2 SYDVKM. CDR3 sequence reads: CASSSTGRNTEAFF. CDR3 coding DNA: TGTGCCAGCAGTTCCACAGGGCGGAACACTGAAGCTTTCTTT. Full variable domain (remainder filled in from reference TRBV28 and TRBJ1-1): DVKVTQSSRYLVKRTGEKVFLECVQDMDHENMFWYRQDPGLGLRLIYFSYDVKMKEKGDIPEGYSVSREKKERFSLILESASTNQTSMYLCASSSTGRNTEAFFGQGTRLTVV.

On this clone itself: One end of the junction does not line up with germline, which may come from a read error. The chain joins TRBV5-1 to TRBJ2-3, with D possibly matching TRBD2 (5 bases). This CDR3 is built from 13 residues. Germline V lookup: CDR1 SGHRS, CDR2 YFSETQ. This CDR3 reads CASSARPEDTRYF. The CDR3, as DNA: TGCGCCAGCAGTGCCCGACCGGAGGATACGCGGTATTTT.

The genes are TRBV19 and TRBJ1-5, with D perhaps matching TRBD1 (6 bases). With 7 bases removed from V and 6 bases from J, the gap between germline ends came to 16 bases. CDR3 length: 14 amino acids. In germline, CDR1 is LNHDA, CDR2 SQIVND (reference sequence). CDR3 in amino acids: CASTPGQVRQPQHF. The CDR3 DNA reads TGTGCCAGTACACCGGGACAAGTGCGTCAGCCCCAGCATTTT.

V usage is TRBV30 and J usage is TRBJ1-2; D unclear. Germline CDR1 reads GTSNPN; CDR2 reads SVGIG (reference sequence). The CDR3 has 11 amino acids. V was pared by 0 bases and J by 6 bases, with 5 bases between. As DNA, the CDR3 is TGTGCCTGGAGTGTTTTAAATGGCTACACCTTC. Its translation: CAWSVLNGYTF.

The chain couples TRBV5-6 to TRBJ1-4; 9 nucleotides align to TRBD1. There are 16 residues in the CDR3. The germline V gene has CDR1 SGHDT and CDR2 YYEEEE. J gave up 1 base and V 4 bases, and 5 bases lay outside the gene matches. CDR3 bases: TGTGCCAGCAGCCCGGGACAGGGTTTAACTAATGAAAAACTGTTTTTT. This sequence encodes CASSPGQGLTNEKLFF.